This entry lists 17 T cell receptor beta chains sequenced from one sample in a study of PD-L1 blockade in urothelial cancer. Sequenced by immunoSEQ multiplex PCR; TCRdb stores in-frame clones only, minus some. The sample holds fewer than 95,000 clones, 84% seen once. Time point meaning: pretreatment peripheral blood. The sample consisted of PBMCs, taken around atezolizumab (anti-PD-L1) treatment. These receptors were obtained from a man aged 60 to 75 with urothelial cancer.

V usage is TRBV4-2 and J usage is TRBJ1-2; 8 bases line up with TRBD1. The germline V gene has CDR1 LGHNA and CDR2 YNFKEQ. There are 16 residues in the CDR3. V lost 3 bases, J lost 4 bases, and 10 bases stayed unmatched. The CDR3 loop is CASSQSGTGSTYGYTF. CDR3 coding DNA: TGTGCCAGCAGCCAGAGCGGGACAGGCAGTACCTATGGCTACACCTTC.

CDR3 residues: CASSESPGNQPQHF. Here the CDR3 DNA reads TGCGCCAGCAGTGAGTCACCAGGCAATCAGCCCCAGCATTTT. The genes are TRBV10-1 and TRBJ1-5; no reliable D call. Germline values: CDR1 WNHNN, CDR2 SYGVQD (reference sequence). The CDR3 sequence is 14 residues long. V shed 0 bases and J shed 2 bases, with 5 bases lying between them.

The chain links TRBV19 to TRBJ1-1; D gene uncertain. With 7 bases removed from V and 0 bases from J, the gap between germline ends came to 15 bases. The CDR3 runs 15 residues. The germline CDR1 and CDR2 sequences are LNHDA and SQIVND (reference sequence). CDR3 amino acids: CASTRALNLNTEAFF. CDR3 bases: TGTGCCAGTACGCGGGCCCTTAACCTGAACACTGAAGCTTTCTTT.

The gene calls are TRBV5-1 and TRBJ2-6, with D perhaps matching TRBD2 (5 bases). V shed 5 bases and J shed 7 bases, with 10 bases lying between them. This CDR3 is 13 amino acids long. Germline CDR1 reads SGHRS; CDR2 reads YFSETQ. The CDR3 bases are TGCGCCAGCAGTCGAGAGGGAGCCAACGTCCTGACTTTC. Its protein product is CASSREGANVLTF.

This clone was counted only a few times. This chain's CDR3 is CASSVGLAVGELFF. For the CDR3, the DNA is TGTGCCAGCAGCGTAGGACTAGCGGTCGGGGAGCTGTTTTTT. This chain links TRBV9 with TRBJ2-2; 9 bases map to TRBD2. The CDR3 is 14 amino acids. V lost 0 bases to trimming and J lost 7 bases; unmatched junction nucleotides: 1. From germline, CDR1 is SGDLS and CDR2 YYNGEE.

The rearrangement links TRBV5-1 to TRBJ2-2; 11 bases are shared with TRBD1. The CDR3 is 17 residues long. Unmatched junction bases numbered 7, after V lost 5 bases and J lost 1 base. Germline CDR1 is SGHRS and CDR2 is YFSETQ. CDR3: CASSSGTGGWNTGELFF. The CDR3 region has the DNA TGCGCCAGCAGTTCCGGGACAGGGGGTTGGAACACCGGGGAGCTGTTTTTT. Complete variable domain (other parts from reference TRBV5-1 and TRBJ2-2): KAGVTQTPRYLIKTRGQQVTLSCSPISGHRSVSWYQQTPGQGLQFLFEYFSETQRNKGNFPGRFSGRQFSNSRSEMNVSTLELGDSALYLCASSSGTGGWNTGELFFGEGSRLTVL.

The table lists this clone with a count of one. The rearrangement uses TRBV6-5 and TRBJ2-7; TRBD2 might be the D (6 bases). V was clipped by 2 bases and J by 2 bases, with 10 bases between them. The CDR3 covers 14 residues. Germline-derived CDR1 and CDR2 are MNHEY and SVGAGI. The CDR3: CASSYGRNAYEQYF. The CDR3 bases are TGTGCCAGCAGTTACGGGAGGAACGCCTACGAGCAGTACTTC.

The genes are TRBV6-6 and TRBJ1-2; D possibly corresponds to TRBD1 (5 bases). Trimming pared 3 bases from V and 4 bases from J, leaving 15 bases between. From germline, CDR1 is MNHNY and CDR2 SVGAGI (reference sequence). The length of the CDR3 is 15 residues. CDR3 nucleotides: TGTGCCAGCAGTTATCAGATAGGCGGGGCCTATGGCTACACCTTC. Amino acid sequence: CASSYQIGGAYGYTF.

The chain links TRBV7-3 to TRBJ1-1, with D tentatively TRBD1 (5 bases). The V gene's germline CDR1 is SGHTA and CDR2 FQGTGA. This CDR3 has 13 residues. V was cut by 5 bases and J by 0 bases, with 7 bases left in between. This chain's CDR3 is CASSPTVNTEAFF. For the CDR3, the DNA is TGTGCCAGCAGCCCGACAGTGAACACTGAAGCTTTCTTT.

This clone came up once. Here the CDR3 reads CASTFPAGGQETQYF. CDR3 DNA sequence: TGTGCCAGCACCTTTCCGGCAGGGGGCCAAGAGACCCAGTACTTC. V is TRBV5-6 and J is TRBJ2-5; 7 bases are a match to TRBD1. CDR3 length equals 15 residues. V dropped 6 bases and J dropped 1; count of bases not matched to a gene: 9. The germline CDR1 and CDR2 sequences are SGHDT and YYEEEE.

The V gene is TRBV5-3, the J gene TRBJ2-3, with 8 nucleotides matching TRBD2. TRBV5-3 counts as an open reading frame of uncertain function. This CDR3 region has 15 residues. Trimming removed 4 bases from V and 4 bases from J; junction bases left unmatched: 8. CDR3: CARSLTSEGADTQYF. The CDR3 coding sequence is TGTGCCAGAAGCCTGACTAGCGAGGGCGCAGATACGCAGTATTTT.

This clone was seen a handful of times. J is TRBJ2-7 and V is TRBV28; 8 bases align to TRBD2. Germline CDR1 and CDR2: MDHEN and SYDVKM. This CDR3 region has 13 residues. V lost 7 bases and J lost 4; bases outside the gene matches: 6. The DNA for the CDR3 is TGTGCCAGCACCTCCGGGGGGGGATACGAGCAGTACTTC. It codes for CASTSGGGYEQYF.

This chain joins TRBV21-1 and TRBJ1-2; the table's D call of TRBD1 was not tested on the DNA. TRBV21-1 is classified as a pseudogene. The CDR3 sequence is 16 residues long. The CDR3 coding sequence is TGTGCCAGCAGCAGGGCCCTGGACAGGGAAGGAAATGGCTACACCTTC. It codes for CASSRALDREGNGYTF.

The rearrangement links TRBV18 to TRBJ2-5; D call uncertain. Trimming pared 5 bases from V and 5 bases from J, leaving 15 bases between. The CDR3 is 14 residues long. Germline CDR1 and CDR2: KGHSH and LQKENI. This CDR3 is CASSTYSMVETQYF. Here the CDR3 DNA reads TGTGCCAGCTCAACTTATAGCATGGTGGAGACCCAGTACTTC.

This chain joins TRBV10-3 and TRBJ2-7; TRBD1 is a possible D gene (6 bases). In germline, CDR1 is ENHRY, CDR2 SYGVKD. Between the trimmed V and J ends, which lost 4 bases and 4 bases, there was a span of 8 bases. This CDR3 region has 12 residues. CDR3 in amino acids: CAISVQGYEQYF. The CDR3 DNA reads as TGTGCCATCAGTGTACAGGGTTACGAGCAGTACTTC.

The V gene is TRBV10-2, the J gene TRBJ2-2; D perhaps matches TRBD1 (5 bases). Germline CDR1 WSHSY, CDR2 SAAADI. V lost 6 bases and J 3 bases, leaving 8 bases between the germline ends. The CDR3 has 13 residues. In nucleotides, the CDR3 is TGCGCCAGCAGACCCAGGGACACCGGGGAGCTGTTTTTT. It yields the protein CASRPRDTGELFF.

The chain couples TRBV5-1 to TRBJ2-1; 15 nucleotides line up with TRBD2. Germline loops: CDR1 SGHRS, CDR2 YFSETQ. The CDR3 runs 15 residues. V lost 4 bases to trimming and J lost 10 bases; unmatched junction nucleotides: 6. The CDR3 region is CASSPGTSGGREQFF. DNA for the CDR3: TGCGCCAGCAGCCCAGGGACTAGCGGGGGGCGAGAGCAGTTCTTC.